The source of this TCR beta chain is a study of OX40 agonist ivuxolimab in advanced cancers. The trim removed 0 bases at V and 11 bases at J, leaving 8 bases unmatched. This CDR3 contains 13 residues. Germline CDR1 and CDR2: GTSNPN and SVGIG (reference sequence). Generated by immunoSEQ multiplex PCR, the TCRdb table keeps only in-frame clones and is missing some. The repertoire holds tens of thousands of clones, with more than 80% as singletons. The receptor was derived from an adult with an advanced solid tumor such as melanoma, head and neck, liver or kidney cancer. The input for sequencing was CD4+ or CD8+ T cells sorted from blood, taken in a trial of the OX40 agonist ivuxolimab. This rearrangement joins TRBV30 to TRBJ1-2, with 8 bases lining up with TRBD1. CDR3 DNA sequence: TGTGCCTGGAGTGTAAGGGGGGACAGGTGGTACACCTTC. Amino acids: CAWSVRGDRWYTF.